What follows are 19 T cell receptor beta chains derived from one specimen sequenced in a study of blood T cells in healthy people across ages. It was with a sample-barcoded 5' primer and a J-beta primer mix that a second PCR of roughly 6 to 11 cycles was run. TCRdb itself ran the 5' RACE reads through MiXCR, one entry per CDR3 protein. The sample holds some 1.8 million distinct CDR3 sequences, 39% seen once. Sequencing input: blood. The receptors derive from a human donor in good health.

The chain recombines TRBV5-1 with TRBJ2-4, with D possibly being TRBD1 or TRBD2 (6 bases each). The end of the DNA fits TRBJ2-7 better, so the J call may be wrong. The CDR3 is 19 amino acids. The germline V gene encodes CDR1 SGHRS and CDR2 YFSETQ. CDR3 sequence (DNA): TGCGCCAGCAGCTTATTAATAGGAGGGTCCGGGGGCATTAGCTACGAGCAGTACTTC. Translation gives CASSLLIGGSGGISYEQYF.

The gene calls are TRBV29-1 and TRBJ1-2, with 8 nucleotides matching TRBD1. CDR1 and CDR2 (germline): SQVTM, ANQGSEA. The ends lost 7 bases at V and 5 bases at J; junction bases unmatched: 6. CDR3 length: 12 residues. The CDR3 protein is CSAGQGAYGYTF. The CDR3 DNA is TGCAGCGCAGGACAGGGAGCTTATGGCTACACCTTC. Drawing the rest from reference TRBV29-1 and TRBJ1-2, the complete variable domain is SAVISQKPSRDICQRGTSLTIQCQVDSQVTMMFWYRQQPGQSLTLIATANQGSEATYESGFVIDKFPISRPNLTFSTLTVSNMSPEDSSIYLCSAGQGAYGYTFGSGTRLTVV.

A remark on this clonotype: A much larger clone sits a single nucleotide away, making a read error possible. This rearrangement joins TRBV4-1 to TRBJ2-7; D is undetermined. CDR1 is MGHRA and CDR2 is YSYEKL in the germline V gene. The length of the CDR3 is 13 residues. V lost 0 bases and J lost 1, with 4 bases in between. The CDR3 loop is CASSQDFSYEQYF. CDR3 DNA: TGCGCCAGCAGCCAAGATTTTTCCTACGAGCAGTACTTC.

J is TRBJ2-7 and V is TRBV9; D unresolved. The CDR3 sequence is 14 residues long. Germline CDR1 reads SGDLS; CDR2 reads YYNGEE. Trimming cost V 0 bases and J 3 bases, with 10 bases left between them. CDR3 sequence reads: CASSVDGDFYEQYF. The CDR3 nucleotides are TGTGCCAGCAGCGTAGACGGAGACTTCTACGAGCAGTACTTC. The full variable domain, its missing parts supplied by reference TRBV9 and TRBJ2-7, is DSGVTQTPKHLITATGQRVTLRCSPRSGDLSVYWYQQSLDQGLQFLIQYYNGEERAKGNILERFSAQQFPDLHSELNLSSLELGDSALYFCASSVDGDFYEQYFGPGTRLTVT.

This clonotype turned up a few times. CDR3 bases: TGTGCCATCAGTGTGACACCGGGACAGGGCGCAGATACGCAGTATTTT. Amino acid sequence: CAISVTPGQGADTQYF. The chain links TRBV10-3 to TRBJ2-3, with 9 positions matching TRBD1. V was clipped by 4 bases and J by 4 bases; unmatched bases: 9. This CDR3 has 16 residues. The germline CDR1 and CDR2 sequences are ENHRY and SYGVKD.

This clonotype was seen a handful of times. This rearrangement joins TRBV29-1 to TRBJ2-2; TRBD2 matches 7 bases. This CDR3 spans 13 amino acids. CDR1 SQVTM and CDR2 ANQGSEA come from the germline V gene. Germline trimming cut 5 bases from V and 2 bases from J; bases unmatched to any gene: 2. CDR3 protein: CSVTSVNTGELFF. In DNA form, the CDR3 reads TGCAGCGTTACTAGCGTTAACACCGGGGAGCTGTTTTTT.

V gene TRBV20-1 combines with J gene TRBJ1-2, with D possibly matching TRBD1 (5 bases). Germline V gives CDR1 DFQATT, CDR2 SNEGSKA (reference sequence). This CDR3 spans 18 amino acids. Trimming took off 3 bases at V and 2 bases at J, with 25 bases between the two ends. The CDR3 region has the DNA TGCAGTGCTAGGGCATCCCGGGGGTCGTCGTTAGAAAACTATGGCTACACCTTC. Translating it yields CSARASRGSSLENYGYTF.

This clonotype was seen a few times. The rearrangement joins TRBV20-1 to TRBJ1-5; no clear D. This CDR3 has 18 amino acids. Per germline, CDR1 DFQATT and CDR2 SNEGSKA (reference sequence). The V gene lost 2 bases and the J gene lost 0 bases, with 20 bases spanning the gap. CDR3 bases: TGCAGTGCTAGACGTACGAGGACGCAGTATAATAGCAATCAGCCCCAGCATTTT. This translates into CSARRTRTQYNSNQPQHF.

In this sample, this clonotype turned up once. The gene calls are TRBV3-1 and TRBJ1-2, with 8 nucleotides matching TRBD1. This CDR3 contains 15 residues. Per germline, CDR1 LGHDT and CDR2 YNNKEL (reference sequence). J lost 3 bases, V lost 4 bases, and 7 bases had no gene match. The CDR3 sequence is CASSPADREHYGYTF. In nucleotides, the CDR3 is TGTGCCAGCAGCCCTGCGGACAGGGAGCACTATGGCTACACCTTC.

The chain couples TRBV29-1 to TRBJ1-2, with TRBD1 as a possible D gene (5 bases). Per germline, CDR1 SQVTM and CDR2 ANQGSEA. Between the trimmed V and J ends, which lost 5 bases and 6 bases, there was a span of 13 bases. This CDR3 region has 12 residues. This CDR3 is CSVSGSGHGYTF. The CDR3 nucleotides are TGCAGCGTTAGCGGTTCAGGGCATGGCTACACCTTC.

The chain combines TRBV20-1 with TRBJ1-6; weak D call: TRBD1 (5 bases). CDR3 length: 14 amino acids. Germline V gives CDR1 DFQATT, CDR2 SNEGSKA (reference sequence). V lost 1 base and J lost 7, with 11 bases in between. This CDR3 is CSARVRGDNSPLHF. The CDR3 DNA reads as TGCAGTGCTAGAGTCCGGGGGGACAATTCACCCCTCCACTTT.

For this clonotype: Its ends do not fully match the called genes, so a read error is possible. The chain has TRBV6-5 and TRBJ2-2; possible D gene TRBD2, 5 bases. Per the germline V gene, CDR1 is MNHEY and CDR2 is SVGAGI. This CDR3 region has 12 residues. CDR3 residues: CASSYFTGEPFF. CDR3 in DNA: TGTGCCAGCAGTTACTTCACCGGGGAGCCGTTTTTT.

The chain uses TRBV7-9 and TRBJ1-2, with D uncertain. The CDR3 spans 13 residues. V dropped 1 base and J dropped 4 bases, with 7 bases sitting between them. CDR1 SEHNR and CDR2 FQNEAQ come from the germline V gene (reference sequence). The DNA of the CDR3 is TGTGCCAGCAGCTTAGAAGTGATCTATGGCTACACCTTC. As protein: CASSLEVIYGYTF.

The chain is built from TRBV5-5 and TRBJ2-7; D gene unclear. This CDR3 region has 12 residues. The germline gives CDR1 SGHKS, CDR2 YYEKEE (reference sequence). Trimming stripped 4 bases from V and 7 bases from J, with 12 bases between. The DNA for the CDR3 is TGTGCCAGCAGCCAAAACCCGTGGGAGCAGTACTTC. Encoded protein: CASSQNPWEQYF.

This clonotype was counted between two and nine times. The rearrangement joins TRBV24-1 to TRBJ2-5, with 8 nucleotides matching TRBD1. CDR3 length equals 14 residues. Germline assignment: CDR1 KGHDR and CDR2 SFDVKD. With V trimmed by 9 bases and J by 0 bases, 5 bases remained unmatched. CDR3 bases: TGTGCCACCCGGCAGGGGGCTGACCAAGAGACCCAGTACTTC. It translates to CATRQGADQETQYF.

In the case of this clonotype: Mismatch with germline at one junction end may stem from a read error. The chain couples TRBV27 to TRBJ1-2; D is undetermined. The CDR3 has 15 amino acids. Germline loops: CDR1 MNHEY, CDR2 SMNVEV (reference sequence). The CDR3 region has the DNA TGTGTCAGCAGCCTACATGAGAACGCTAACTATGGCTACACCTTC. Protein: CVSSLHENANYGYTF.

The chain links TRBV29-1 to TRBJ2-6; maybe TRBD1 (6 bases). Germline CDR1 reads SQVTM; CDR2 reads ANQGSEA. Deletions cut 7 bases from V and 2 bases from J, with 12 bases between. The CDR3 is 14 amino acids. CDR3 in amino acids: CSAISGAGANVLTF. CDR3 nucleotide sequence: TGCAGCGCCATATCAGGGGCTGGGGCCAACGTCCTGACTTTC. The variable domain in full, completed from reference TRBV29-1 and TRBJ2-6, reads SAVISQKPSRDICQRGTSLTIQCQVDSQVTMMFWYRQQPGQSLTLIATANQGSEATYESGFVIDKFPISRPNLTFSTLTVSNMSPEDSSIYLCSAISGAGANVLTFGAGSRLTVL.

The chain recombines TRBV6-5 with TRBJ2-1; no clear D. The ends were cut back, 6 bases at V and 13 bases at J, with 19 bases in the middle. The germline V gene encodes CDR1 MNHEY and CDR2 SVGAGI. This CDR3 region has 13 residues. The CDR3: CASSLRSEETQFF. DNA for the CDR3: TGTGCCAGCAGCCTCCGGTCAGAAGAGACCCAGTTCTTC.

The chain uses TRBV4-1 and TRBJ1-1; D gene ambiguous. In germline, CDR1 is MGHRA, CDR2 YSYEKL. V gave up 5 bases and J gave up 1 base, with 8 bases separating them. CDR3 length: 13 residues. The CDR3 DNA sequence: TGCGCCAGCAGCAATCCGGGGAACACTGAAGCTTTCTTT. Protein sequence: CASSNPGNTEAFF.